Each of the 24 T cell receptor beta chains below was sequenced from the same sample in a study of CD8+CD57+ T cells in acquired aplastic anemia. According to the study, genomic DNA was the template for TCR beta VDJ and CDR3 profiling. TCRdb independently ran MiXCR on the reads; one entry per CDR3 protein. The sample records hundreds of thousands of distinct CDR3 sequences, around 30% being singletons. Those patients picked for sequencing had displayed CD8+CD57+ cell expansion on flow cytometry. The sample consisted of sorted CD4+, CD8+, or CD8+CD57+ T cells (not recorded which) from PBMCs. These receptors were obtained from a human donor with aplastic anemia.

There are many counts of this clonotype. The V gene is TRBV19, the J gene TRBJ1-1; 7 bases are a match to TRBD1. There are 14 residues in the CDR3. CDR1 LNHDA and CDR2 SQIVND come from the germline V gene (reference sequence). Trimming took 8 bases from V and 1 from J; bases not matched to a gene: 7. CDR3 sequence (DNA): TGTGCCAGTCTTCCGGGACAGAAGAACACTGAAGCTTTCTTT. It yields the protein CASLPGQKNTEAFF. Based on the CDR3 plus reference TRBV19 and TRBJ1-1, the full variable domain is DGGITQSPKYLFRKEGQNVTLSCEQNLNHDAMYWYRQDPGQGLRLIYYSQIVNDFQKGDIAEGYSVSREKKESFPLTVTSAQKNPTAFYLCASLPGQKNTEAFFGQGTRLTVV.

CDR3 loop: CSARSWTGGDEQYF. The CDR3 DNA is TGCAGTGCCCGATCCTGGACAGGGGGCGACGAGCAGTACTTC. This sequence joins TRBV20-1 and TRBJ2-7; TRBD1 matches 11 bases. CDR1 is DFQATT, CDR2 SNEGSKA, per germline (reference sequence). V shed 6 bases and J 5 bases; nucleotides not matched to a gene: 9. This CDR3 spans 14 amino acids.

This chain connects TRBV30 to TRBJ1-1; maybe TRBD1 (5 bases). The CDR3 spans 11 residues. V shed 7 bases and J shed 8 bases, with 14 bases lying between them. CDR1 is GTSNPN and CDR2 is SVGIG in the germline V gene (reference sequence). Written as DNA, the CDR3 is TGTGCCTCCGTGGGGGGACTAGAAGCTTTCTTT. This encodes CASVGGLEAFF.

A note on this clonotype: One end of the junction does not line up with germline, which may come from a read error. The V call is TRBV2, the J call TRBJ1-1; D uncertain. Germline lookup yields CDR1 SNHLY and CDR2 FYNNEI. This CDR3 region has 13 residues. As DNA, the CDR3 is TGTGCCAGCTATGGTGGACGAAACACCGAAGCTTTCTTT. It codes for CASYGGRNTEAFF.

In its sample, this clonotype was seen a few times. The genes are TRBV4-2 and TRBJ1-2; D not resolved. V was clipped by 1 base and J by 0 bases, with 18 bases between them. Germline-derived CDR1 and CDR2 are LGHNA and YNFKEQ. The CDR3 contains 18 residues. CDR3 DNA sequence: TGTGCCAGCAGCCAAGTATTTGTGGTAGGGAAGCCTAACTATGGCTACACCTTC. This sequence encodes CASSQVFVVGKPNYGYTF.

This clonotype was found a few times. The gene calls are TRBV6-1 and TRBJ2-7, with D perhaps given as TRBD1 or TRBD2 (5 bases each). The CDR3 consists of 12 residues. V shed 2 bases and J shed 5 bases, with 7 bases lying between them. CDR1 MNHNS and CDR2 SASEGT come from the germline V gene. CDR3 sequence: CASSETGHEQYF. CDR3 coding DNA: TGTGCCAGCAGTGAAACGGGACACGAGCAGTACTTC.

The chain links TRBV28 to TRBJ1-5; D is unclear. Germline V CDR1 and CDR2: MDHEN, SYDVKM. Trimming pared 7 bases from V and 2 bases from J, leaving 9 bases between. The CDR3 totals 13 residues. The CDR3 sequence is CASTPSGNQPQHF. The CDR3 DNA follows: TGTGCCAGCACCCCCAGTGGCAATCAGCCCCAGCATTTT.

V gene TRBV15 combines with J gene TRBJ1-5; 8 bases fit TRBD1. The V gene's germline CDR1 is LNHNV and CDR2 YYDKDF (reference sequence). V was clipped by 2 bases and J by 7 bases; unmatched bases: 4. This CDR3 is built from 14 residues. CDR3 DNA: TGTGCCACCAGCAGATTTCAGGGGGCCCAGCCCCAGCATTTT. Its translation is CATSRFQGAQPQHF.

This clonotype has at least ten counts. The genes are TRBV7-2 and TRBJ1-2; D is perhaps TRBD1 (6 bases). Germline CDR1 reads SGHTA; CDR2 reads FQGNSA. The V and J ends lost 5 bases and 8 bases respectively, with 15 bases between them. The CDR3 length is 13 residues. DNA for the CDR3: TGTGCCAGCAGCCCAAAAGGGGGGCAGGGCTACACCTTC. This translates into CASSPKGGQGYTF.

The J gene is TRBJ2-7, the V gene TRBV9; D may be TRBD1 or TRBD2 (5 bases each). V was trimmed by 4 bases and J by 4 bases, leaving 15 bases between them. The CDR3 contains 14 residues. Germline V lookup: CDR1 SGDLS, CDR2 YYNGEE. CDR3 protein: CASSRGGNRYEQYF. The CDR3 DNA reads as TGTGCCAGCAGCCGTGGGGGTAACCGTTACGAGCAGTACTTC.

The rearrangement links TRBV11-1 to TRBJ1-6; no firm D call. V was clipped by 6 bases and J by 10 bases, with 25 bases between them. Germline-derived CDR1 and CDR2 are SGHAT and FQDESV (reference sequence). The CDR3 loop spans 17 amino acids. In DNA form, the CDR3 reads TGTGCCAGCAGTTCGAATCCCCGAGGCATGGGGTCCTCACCCCTCCACTTT. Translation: CASSSNPRGMGSSPLHF.

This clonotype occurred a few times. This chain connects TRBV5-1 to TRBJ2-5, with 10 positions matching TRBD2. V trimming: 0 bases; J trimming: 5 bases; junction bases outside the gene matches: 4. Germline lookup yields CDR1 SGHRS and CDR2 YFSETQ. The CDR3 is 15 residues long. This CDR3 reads CASSLASGRQETQYF. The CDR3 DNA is TGCGCCAGCAGCTTGGCTAGCGGGAGACAGGAGACCCAGTACTTC.

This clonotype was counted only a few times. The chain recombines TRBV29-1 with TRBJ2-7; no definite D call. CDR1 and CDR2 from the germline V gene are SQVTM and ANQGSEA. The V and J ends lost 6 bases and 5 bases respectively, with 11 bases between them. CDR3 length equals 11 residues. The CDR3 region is CSVGPDNEQYF. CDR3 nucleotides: TGCAGCGTAGGACCAGACAACGAGCAGTACTTC.

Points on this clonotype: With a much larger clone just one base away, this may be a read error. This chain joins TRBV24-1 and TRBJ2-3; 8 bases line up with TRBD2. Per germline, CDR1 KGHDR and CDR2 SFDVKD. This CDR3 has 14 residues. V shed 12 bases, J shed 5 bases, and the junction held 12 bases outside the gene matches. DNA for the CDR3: TGTGCCGCCTCAATAGCGGGACCAAGAGATACGCAGTATTTT. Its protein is CAASIAGPRDTQYF.

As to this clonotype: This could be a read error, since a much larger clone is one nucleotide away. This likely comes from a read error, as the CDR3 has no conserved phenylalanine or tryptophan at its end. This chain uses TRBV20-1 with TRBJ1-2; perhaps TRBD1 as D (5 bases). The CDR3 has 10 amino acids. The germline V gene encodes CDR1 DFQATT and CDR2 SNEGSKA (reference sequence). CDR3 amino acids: CTPGLVGYTL. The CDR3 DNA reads TGCACCCCAGGGTTGGTTGGCTACACCCTC.

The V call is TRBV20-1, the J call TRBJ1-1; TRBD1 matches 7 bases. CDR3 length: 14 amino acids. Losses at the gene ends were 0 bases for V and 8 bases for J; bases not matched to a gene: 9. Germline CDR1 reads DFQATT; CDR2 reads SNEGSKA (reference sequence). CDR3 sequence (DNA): TGCAGTGCTAGAGATTGGGGAAGGGGGCAAGAAGCTTTCTTT. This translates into CSARDWGRGQEAFF.

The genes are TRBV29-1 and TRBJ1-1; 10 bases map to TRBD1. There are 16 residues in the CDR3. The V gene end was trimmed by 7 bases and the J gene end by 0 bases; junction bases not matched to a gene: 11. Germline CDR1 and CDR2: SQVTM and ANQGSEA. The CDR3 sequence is CSAMDRGIDLNTEAFF. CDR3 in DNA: TGCAGCGCAATGGACAGGGGGATTGATTTGAACACTGAAGCTTTCTTT.

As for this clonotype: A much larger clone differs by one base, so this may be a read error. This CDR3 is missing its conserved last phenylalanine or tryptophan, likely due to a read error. CDR3 sequence (DNA): TGTGCCAGCAGCTCCCAAGGGGACAGGGAGCATGGCTACACCCTC. It specifies CASSSQGDREHGYTL. J is TRBJ1-2 and V is TRBV5-4; 9 nucleotides match TRBD1. Trimming took 3 bases from V and 6 from J; bases not matched to a gene: 9. The germline CDR1 and CDR2 sequences are SGHNT and YYREEE (reference sequence). This CDR3 spans 15 amino acids.

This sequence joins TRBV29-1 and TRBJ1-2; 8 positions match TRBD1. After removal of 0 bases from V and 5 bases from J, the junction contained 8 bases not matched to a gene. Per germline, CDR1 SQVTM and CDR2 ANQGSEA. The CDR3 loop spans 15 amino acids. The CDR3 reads CSVEDLGTGDYGYTF. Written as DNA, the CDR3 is TGCAGCGTTGAAGATCTGGGGACAGGTGATTATGGCTACACCTTC.

As DNA, the CDR3 is TGCAGTGCCCTACCTGCAGGGGCCATGCAGCCCCAGCATTTT. Translating gives CSALPAGAMQPQHF. The chain joins TRBV20-1 to TRBJ1-5; D possibly corresponds to TRBD1 (6 bases). The CDR3 totals 14 residues. Germline lookup yields CDR1 DFQATT and CDR2 SNEGSKA (reference sequence). V was cut by 6 bases and J by 7 bases, with 19 bases left in between.

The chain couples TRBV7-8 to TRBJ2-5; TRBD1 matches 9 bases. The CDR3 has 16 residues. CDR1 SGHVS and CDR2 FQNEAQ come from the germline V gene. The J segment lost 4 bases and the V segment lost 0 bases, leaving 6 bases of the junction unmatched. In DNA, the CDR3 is TGTGCCAGCAGCTTAGCCTCACGACAGGGGGGAGAGACCCAGTACTTC. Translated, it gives CASSLASRQGGETQYF.

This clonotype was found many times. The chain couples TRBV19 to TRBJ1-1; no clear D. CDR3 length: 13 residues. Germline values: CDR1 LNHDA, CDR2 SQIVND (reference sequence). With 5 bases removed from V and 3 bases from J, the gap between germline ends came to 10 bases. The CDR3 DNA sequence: TGTGCCAGTAGTTTCGGATTTTACACTGAAGCTTTCTTT. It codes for CASSFGFYTEAFF.

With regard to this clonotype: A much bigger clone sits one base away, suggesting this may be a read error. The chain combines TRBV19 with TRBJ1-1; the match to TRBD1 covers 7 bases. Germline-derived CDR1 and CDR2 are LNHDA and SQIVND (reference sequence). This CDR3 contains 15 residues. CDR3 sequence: CVSSLRQGDNTEAFF. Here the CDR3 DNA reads TGTGTCAGTAGTTTAAGACAGGGTGATAACACTGAAGCTTTCTTT. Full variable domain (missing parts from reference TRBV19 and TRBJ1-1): DGGITQSPKYLFRKEGQNVTLSCEQNLNHDAMYWYRQDPGQGLRLIYYSQIVNDFQKGDIAEGYSVSREKKESFPLTVTSAQKNPTAFYLCVSSLRQGDNTEAFFGQGTRLTVV.

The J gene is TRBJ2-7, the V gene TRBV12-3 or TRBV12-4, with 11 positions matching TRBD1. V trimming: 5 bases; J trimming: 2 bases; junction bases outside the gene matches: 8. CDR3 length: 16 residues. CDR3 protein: CASSGQGGQGAYEQYF. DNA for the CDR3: TGTGCCAGCAGTGGCCAGGGGGGACAGGGGGCCTACGAGCAGTACTTC.